The source of this T cell receptor beta chain is a study of blood T cell repertoires in COVID-19. The overall study: Sites across the United States, Italy and Spain contributed samples from acute and convalescent COVID-19.

V shed 2 bases and J 5 bases; nucleotides not matched to a gene: 7. CDR1 and CDR2 from the germline V gene are SGHRS and YFSETQ. This CDR3 is built from 16 residues. The repertoire was sequenced with immunoSEQ multiplex PCR; TCRdb's copy has only in-frame clones and lacks some. The sample yields about 110,000 clones, approximately 80% seen once. The receptor comes from a man in his 70s with acute or convalescent COVID-19. The rearrangement uses TRBV5-1 and TRBJ1-6; 7 bases are a match to TRBD1. The specimen was peripheral blood. The CDR3 DNA reads TGCGCCAGCAGCTTTTCGGGACAGACGAATAATTCACCCCTCCACTTT. The encoded protein is CASSFSGQTNNSPLHF. Based on the CDR3 plus reference TRBV5-1 and TRBJ1-6, the full variable domain is KAGVTQTPRYLIKTRGQQVTLSCSPISGHRSVSWYQQTPGQGLQFLFEYFSETQRNKGNFPGRFSGRQFSNSRSEMNVSTLELGDSALYLCASSFSGQTNNSPLHFGNGTRLTVT.